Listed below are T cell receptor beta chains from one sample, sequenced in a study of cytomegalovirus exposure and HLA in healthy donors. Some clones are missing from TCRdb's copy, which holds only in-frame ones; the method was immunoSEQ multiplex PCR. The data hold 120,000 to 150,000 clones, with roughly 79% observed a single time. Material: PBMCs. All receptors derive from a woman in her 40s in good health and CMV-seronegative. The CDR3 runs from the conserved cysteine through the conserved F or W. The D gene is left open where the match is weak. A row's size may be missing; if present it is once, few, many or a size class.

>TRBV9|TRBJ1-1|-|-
CASSVHFQPQDTEAFF
TGCGCCAGCAGCGTCCATTTTCAGCCGCAGGACACTGAAGCTTTCTTT
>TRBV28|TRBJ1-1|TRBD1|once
CASNTGALNTEAFF
TGTGCCAGCAACACAGGGGCCCTGAACACTGAAGCTTTCTTT
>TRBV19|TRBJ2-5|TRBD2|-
CASSNVRTSARMAQYF
TGTGCCAGTAGTAACGTCCGGACTAGCGCCCGTATGGCCCAGTACTTC
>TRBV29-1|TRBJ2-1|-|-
CSVDLSAGNEQFF
TGCAGCGTTGACCTTTCGGCAGGGAATGAGCAGTTCTTC
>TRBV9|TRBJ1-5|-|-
CASSDAGVQPQHF
TGTGCCAGCAGCGACGCAGGGGTACAGCCCCAGCATTTT
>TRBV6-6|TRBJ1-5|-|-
CASRAQDRNQPQHF
TGTGCCAGCAGGGCTCAAGACAGAAATCAGCCCCAGCATTTT
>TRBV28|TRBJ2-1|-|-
CASIYYNEQFF
TGTGCCAGCATATACTACAATGAGCAGTTCTTC
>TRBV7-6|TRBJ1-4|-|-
CASSRFATNEKLFF
TGTGCCAGCAGCCGGTTTGCAACTAATGAAAAACTGTTTTTT
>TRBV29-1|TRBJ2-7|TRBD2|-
CSVTSGGTYEQYF
TGCAGCGTGACTAGCGGAGGGACCTACGAGCAGTACTTC
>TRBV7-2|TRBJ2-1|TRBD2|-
CASSVTSGRLNEQFF
TGTGCCAGCAGCGTGACTAGCGGGAGGTTGAATGAGCAGTTCTTC
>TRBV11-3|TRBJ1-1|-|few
CASSLDSGTEAFF
TGTGCCAGCAGCTTAGATAGCGGGACTGAAGCTTTCTTT
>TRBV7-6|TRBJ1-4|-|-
CASSLRIRGAAVTNEKLFF
TGTGCCAGCAGCTTACGAATCAGGGGTGCCGCTGTAACTAATGAAAAACTGTTTTTT
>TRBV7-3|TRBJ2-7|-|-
CASSQVASLSYEQYF
TGTGCCAGCAGTCAAGTGGCTAGTTTATCCTACGAGCAGTACTTC
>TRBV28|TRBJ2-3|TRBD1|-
CASSQTGGGVPDTQYF
TGTGCCAGCAGCCAGACAGGGGGAGGTGTCCCAGATACGCAGTATTTT
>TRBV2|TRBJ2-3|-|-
CASSTSRGSTDTQYF
TGTGCCAGCAGTACTTCTAGGGGAAGCACAGATACGCAGTATTTT
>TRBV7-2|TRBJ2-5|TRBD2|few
CASSTASGGGKTQYF
TGTGCCAGCAGCACCGCTTCGGGGGGAGGGAAGACCCAGTACTTC
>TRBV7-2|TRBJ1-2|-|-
CASSLERQGNYGYTF
TGTGCCAGCAGCTTAGAAAGGCAGGGGAACTATGGCTACACCTTC
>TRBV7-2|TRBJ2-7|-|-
CASSLVNSDSSYEQYF
TGTGCCAGCAGCTTAGTGAACAGTGATAGCTCCTACGAGCAGTACTTC
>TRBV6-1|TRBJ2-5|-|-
CASSDVRVETQYF
TGTGCCAGCAGTGATGTCAGGGTCGAGACCCAGTACTTC
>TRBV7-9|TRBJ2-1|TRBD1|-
CATRGLWNNEQFF
TGTGCCACCAGGGGGCTATGGAATAATGAGCAGTTCTTC
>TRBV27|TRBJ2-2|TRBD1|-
CASSSHRDRARELFF
TGTGCCAGCAGTTCCCACCGGGACAGGGCTAGGGAGCTGTTTTTT
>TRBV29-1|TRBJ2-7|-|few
CSVQGAGSYEQYF
TGCAGCGTCCAAGGGGCCGGTTCCTACGAGCAGTACTTC
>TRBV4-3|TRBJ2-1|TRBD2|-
CASSQGTGLAGSGSYNEQFF
TGCGCCAGCAGCCAAGGAACAGGGTTAGCGGGAAGCGGTTCCTACAATGAGCAGTTCTTC
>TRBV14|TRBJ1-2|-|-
CASSQGGRALYGYTF
TGTGCCAGCAGCCAAGGGGGCAGGGCGCTTTATGGCTACACCTTC
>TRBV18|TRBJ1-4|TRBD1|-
CASSRDRGDEKLFF
TGTGCCAGCTCACGCGACAGGGGCGATGAAAAACTGTTTTTT
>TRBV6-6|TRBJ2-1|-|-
CASSYSIPSDYNEQFF
TGTGCCAGCAGTTACTCGATACCTAGTGACTACAATGAGCAGTTCTTC
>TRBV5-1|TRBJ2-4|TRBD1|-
CASSFGDRSDKNIQYF
TGCGCCAGCAGCTTTGGGGACAGGTCTGACAAAAACATTCAGTACTTC
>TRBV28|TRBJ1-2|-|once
CASSLSGNVYGYTF
TGTGCCAGCAGTTTATCCGGGAACGTCTATGGCTACACCTTC
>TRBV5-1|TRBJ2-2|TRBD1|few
CASRGTGNTGELFF
TGCGCCAGCAGGGGGACAGGGAACACCGGGGAGCTGTTTTTT
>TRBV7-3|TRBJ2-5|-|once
CASSSGKGETQYF
TGTGCCAGCAGCTCCGGGAAGGGAGAGACCCAGTACTTC
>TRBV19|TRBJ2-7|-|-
CASSNGRGSREQYF
TGTGCCAGTAGTAACGGTCGGGGGTCGCGTGAGCAGTACTTC
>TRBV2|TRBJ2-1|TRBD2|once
CASSETGGQFF
TGTGCCAGCAGTGAAACGGGGGGGCAGTTCTTC
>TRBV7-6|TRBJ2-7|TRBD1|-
CASSYGTAYEQYF
TGTGCCAGCAGCTACGGGACAGCCTACGAGCAGTACTTC
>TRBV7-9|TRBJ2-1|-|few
CASSLAAPKQGGTYNEQFF
TGTGCCAGCAGCTTAGCTGCCCCTAAACAGGGGGGGACCTACAATGAGCAGTTCTTC
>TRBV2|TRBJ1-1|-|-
CARNRALKGAEAFF
TGTGCCAGGAACCGGGCCCTAAAAGGGGCTGAAGCTTTCTTT
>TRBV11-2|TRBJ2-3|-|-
CASSLRDSREDTQYF
TGTGCCAGCAGCTTGCGGGACAGCCGGGAAGATACGCAGTATTTT
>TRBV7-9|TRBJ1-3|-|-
CASSNEPKSSGNTIYF
TGTGCCAGCAGCAACGAGCCGAAGAGCTCTGGAAACACCATATATTTT
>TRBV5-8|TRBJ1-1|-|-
CASSGGVTEAFF
TGTGCCAGCAGCGGAGGGGTTACTGAAGCTTTCTTT
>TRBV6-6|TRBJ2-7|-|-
CASSYSTAVEQYF
TGTGCCAGCAGTTATTCGACAGCCGTGGAGCAGTACTTC
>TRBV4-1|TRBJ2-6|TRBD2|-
CASSQTSGRASGANVLTF
TGCGCCAGCAGCCAGACTAGCGGGAGGGCCTCTGGGGCCAACGTCCTGACTTTC
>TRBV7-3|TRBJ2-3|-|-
CASSSTSSSDTQYF
TGTGCCAGCAGCTCCACATCCTCCTCAGATACGCAGTATTTT
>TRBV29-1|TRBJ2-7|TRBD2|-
CSVVPGLAVPEQYF
TGCAGCGTAGTTCCGGGACTAGCGGTCCCCGAGCAGTACTTC
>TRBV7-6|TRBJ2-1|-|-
CASSLLRGVTNYNEQFF
TGTGCCAGCAGCTTACTCAGGGGAGTGACTAACTACAATGAGCAGTTCTTC
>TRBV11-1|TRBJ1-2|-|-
CASSQSKKFTGNGYTF
TGTGCCAGCAGCCAAAGTAAAAAATTTACAGGGAATGGCTACACCTTC
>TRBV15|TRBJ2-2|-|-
CATSSRTGELFF
TGTGCCACCAGCTCCAGGACCGGGGAGCTGTTTTTT
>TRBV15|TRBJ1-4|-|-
CATSNEKAPRRPSDKKLFF
TGTGCCACCAGCAACGAGAAAGCGCCCCGGAGGCCATCGGATAAAAAACTGTTTTTT
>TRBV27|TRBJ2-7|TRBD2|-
CASKGLGGWTYEQYF
TGTGCCAGCAAGGGTTTGGGGGGGTGGACCTACGAGCAGTACTTC
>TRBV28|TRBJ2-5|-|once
CASSSLGGSGEGTRRTQYF
TGTGCCAGCAGTTCCCTAGGGGGGTCGGGGGAGGGAACCCGGAGGACCCAGTACTTC